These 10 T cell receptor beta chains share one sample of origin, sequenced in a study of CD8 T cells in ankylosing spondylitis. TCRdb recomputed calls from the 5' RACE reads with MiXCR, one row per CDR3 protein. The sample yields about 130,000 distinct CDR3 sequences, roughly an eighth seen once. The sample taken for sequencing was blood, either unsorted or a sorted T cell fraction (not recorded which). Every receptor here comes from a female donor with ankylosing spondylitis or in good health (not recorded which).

The DNA of the CDR3 is TGTGCCAGTAGACCGACTAGCGGGGGATTGATTGGGCAGTTCTTC. Encoded protein: CASRPTSGGLIGQFF. The V call is TRBV19, the J call TRBJ2-1; 12 bases match TRBD2. Germline CDR1 LNHDA, CDR2 SQIVND (reference sequence). Trimming at V came to 6 bases and at J to 12 bases, leaving 12 bases not matched to a gene. CDR3 length: 15 amino acids.

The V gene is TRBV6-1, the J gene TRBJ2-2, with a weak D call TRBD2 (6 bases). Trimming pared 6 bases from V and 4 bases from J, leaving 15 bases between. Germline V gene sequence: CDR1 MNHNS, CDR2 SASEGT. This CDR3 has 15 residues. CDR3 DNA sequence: TGTGCCAGCAGCACGGGGGACCGTAGCACCGGGGAGCTGTTTTTT. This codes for CASSTGDRSTGELFF.

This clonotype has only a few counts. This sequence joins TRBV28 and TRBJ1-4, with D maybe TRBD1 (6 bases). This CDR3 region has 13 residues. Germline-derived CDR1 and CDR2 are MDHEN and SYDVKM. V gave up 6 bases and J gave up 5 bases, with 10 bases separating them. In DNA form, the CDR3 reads TGTGCCAGCAGGGGGGCAGTGAATGAAAAACTGTTTTTT. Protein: CASRGAVNEKLFF.

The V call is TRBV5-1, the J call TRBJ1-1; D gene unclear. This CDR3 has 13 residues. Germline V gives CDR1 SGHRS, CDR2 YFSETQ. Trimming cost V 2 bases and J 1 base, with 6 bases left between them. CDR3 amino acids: CASSFMANTEAFF. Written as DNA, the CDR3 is TGCGCCAGCAGCTTCATGGCGAACACTGAAGCTTTCTTT.

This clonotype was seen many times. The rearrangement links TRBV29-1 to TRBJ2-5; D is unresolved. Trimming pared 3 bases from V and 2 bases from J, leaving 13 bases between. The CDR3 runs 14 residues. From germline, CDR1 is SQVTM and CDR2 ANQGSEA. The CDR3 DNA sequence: TGCAGCGTTGATGACCCTTTCGATCAAGAGACCCAGTACTTC. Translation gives CSVDDPFDQETQYF.

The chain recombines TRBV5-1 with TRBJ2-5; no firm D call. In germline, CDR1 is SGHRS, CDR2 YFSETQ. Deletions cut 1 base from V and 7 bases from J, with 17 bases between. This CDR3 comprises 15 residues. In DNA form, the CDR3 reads TGCGCCAGCAGCTTGTCTCTTGCGGATTCAGGGACCCAGTACTTC. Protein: CASSLSLADSGTQYF.

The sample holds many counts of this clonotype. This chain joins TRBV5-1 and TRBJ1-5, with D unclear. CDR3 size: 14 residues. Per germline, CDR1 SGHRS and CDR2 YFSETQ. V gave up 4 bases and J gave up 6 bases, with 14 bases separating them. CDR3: CASSLNGPSQPQHF. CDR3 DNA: TGCGCCAGCAGCCTAAACGGACCGAGTCAGCCCCAGCATTTT.

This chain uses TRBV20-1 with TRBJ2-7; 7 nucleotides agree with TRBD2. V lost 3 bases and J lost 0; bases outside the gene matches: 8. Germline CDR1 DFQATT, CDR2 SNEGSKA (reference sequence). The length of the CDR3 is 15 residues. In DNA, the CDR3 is TGCAGTGCTAGTACTACTAGCGCAAGCTCCTACGAGCAGTACTTC. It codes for CSASTTSASSYEQYF.

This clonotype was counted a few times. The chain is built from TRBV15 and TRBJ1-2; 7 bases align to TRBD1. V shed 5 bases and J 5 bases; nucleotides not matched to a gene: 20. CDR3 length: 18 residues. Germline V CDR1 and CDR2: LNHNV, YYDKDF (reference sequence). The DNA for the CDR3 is TGTGCCACCAGCGGTGACAGGGAGGGTCGGTATGGTCGGTATGGCTACACCTTC. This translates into CATSGDREGRYGRYGYTF.

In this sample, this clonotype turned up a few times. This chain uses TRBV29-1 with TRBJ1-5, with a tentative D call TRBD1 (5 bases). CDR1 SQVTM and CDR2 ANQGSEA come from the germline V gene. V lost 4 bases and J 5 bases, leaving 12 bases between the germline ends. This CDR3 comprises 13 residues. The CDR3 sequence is CSVGVGGDQPQHF. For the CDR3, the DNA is TGCAGCGTTGGAGTGGGGGGGGATCAGCCCCAGCATTTT.